This T cell receptor beta chain emerged from a study of memory CD4+ T cells and cytomegalovirus serostatus. Points from the study as a whole: Median bootstrapped AUC for CMV status was about 0.95 originally, 0.85 to 0.92 US-trained.

This CDR3 comprises 21 residues. V was cut by 2 bases and J by 3 bases, with 28 bases left in between. The germline gives CDR1 WSHSY, CDR2 SAAADI. Assay: immunoSEQ multiplex PCR; the TCRdb copy retains only in-frame clones and omits some. The data hold 28,000 or so clones, with roughly three quarters observed a single time. This clone has more than one count but fewer than ten. The antigen is undetermined. Single viable CD3+CD4+CD8-CD45RO+ cells were sorted as the memory CD4+ T cells. Donors' CMV status reflects serum IgG against pp150, pp28, p38, p52. This chain links TRBV10-2 with TRBJ2-2, with D possibly TRBD2 on 6 matching bases. Sequenced input: memory CD4+ T cells from blood. The origin of this receptor is an adult in good health and CMV-seronegative. The CDR3 DNA follows: TGCGCCAGCAGTGAGCCGAGCACGAAAGCACGGTGGGCGGGACACACCGGGGAGCTGTTTTTT. Amino acids: CASSEPSTKARWAGHTGELFF.